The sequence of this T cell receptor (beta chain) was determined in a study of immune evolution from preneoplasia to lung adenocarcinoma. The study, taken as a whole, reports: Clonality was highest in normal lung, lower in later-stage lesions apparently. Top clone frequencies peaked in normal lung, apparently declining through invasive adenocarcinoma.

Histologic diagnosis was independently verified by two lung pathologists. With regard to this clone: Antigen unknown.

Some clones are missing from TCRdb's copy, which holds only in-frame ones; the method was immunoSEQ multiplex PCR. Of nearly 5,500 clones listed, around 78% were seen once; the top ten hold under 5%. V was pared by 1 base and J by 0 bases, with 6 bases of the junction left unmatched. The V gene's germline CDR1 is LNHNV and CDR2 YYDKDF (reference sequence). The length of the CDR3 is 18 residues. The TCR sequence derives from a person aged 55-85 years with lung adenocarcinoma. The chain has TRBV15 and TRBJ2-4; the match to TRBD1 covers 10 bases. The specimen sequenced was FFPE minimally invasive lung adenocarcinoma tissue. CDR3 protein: CATSRGGTGVLAKNIQYF. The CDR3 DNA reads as TGTGCCACCAGCAGAGGAGGGACAGGGGTTTTAGCCAAAAACATTCAGTACTTC. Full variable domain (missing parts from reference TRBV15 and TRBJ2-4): DAMVIQNPRYQVTQFGKPVTLSCSQTLNHNVMYWYQQKSSQAPKLLFHYYDKDFNNEADTPDNFQSRRPNTSFCFLDIRSPGLGDTAMYLCATSRGGTGVLAKNIQYFGAGTRLSVL.